The 27 T cell receptor beta chains below were found in one sample sequenced in a study of PD-1 blockade in classical Hodgkin lymphoma. Time point: newly diagnosed, previously untreated cHL patient sample. Purification of CD4+ T cells from thawed PBMCs was performed via magnetic negative selection. The repertoire was sequenced with immunoSEQ multiplex PCR; TCRdb's copy has only in-frame clones and lacks some. The data show over 25,000 clones, 89% seen once. Sequencing input: CD4+ T cells from blood. These receptors all stem from a human donor with classical Hodgkin lymphoma.

This chain uses TRBV2 with TRBJ2-2; 13 bases align to TRBD2. This CDR3 spans 16 amino acids. After removal of 6 bases from V and 7 bases from J, the junction contained 8 bases not matched to a gene. Germline CDR1 SNHLY, CDR2 FYNNEI. The CDR3 loop reads CASRRTSGRQVGELFF. CDR3 nucleotide sequence: TGTGCCAGCAGGCGGACTAGCGGGAGACAGGTCGGGGAGCTGTTTTTT.

This sequence joins TRBV21-1 and TRBJ2-7; TRBD1, the table's D call, was not compared with the DNA. TRBV21-1 is a pseudogene segment. The length of the CDR3 is 17 residues. CDR3 region: CASSKALGTGETYEQYF. The CDR3 bases are TGTGCCAGCAGCAAAGCGCTCGGAACAGGGGAAACCTACGAGCAGTACTTC.

The genes are TRBV1 and TRBJ2-1; the listed D gene, TRBD2, was not tested against the DNA. TRBV1 corresponds to a pseudogene. This CDR3 is built from 15 residues. Here the CDR3 reads CTSSRRREPYNEQFF. CDR3 bases: TGCACCAGCAGCCGTAGGCGGGAGCCCTACAATGAGCAGTTCTTC.

The V gene is TRBV6-6, the J gene TRBJ2-2; D unresolved. The CDR3 extends over 14 amino acids. Germline loops: CDR1 MNHNY, CDR2 SVGAGI (reference sequence). Trimming removed 5 bases at V and 7 bases at J, with 14 bases between. CDR3 amino acids: CASSPYLGGGELFF. CDR3 nucleotide sequence: TGTGCCAGCAGTCCCTATCTGGGTGGCGGGGAGCTGTTTTTT.

The J gene is TRBJ1-2, the V gene TRBV27; the D gene is possibly TRBD1 (6 bases). Germline V CDR1 and CDR2: MNHEY, SMNVEV (reference sequence). V dropped 6 bases and J dropped 3 bases, with 11 bases sitting between them. This CDR3 region has 13 residues. In DNA, the CDR3 is TGTGCCAGCAGACCAACAGGGTACTATGGCTACACCTTC. Translation: CASRPTGYYGYTF.

The rearrangement joins TRBV19 to TRBJ2-1, with TRBD1 identical over 9 bases. After removal of 7 bases from V and 3 bases from J, the junction contained 7 bases not matched to a gene. This CDR3 contains 15 residues. CDR1 is LNHDA, CDR2 SQIVND, per germline (reference sequence). The CDR3 sequence: CASTPLDRGYNEQFF. The CDR3 region has the DNA TGTGCCAGTACCCCCCTGGACAGGGGCTACAATGAGCAGTTCTTC.

The rearrangement links TRBV5-6 to TRBJ1-5; 8 bases align to TRBD1. The CDR3 has 15 residues. Trimming removed 0 bases from V and 5 bases from J; junction bases left unmatched: 4. From germline, CDR1 is SGHDT and CDR2 YYEEEE. In nucleotides, the CDR3 is TGTGCCAGCAGCTTGGAAGGACAGGGCCATCAGCCCCAGCATTTT. Its protein is CASSLEGQGHQPQHF.

This clone was picked up one time. V is TRBV5-8 and J is TRBJ2-1; 12 nucleotides match TRBD2. Per germline, CDR1 SGHTS and CDR2 YDEGEE. The CDR3 has 16 residues. V lost 1 base and J lost 8; bases outside the gene matches: 7. This CDR3 reads CASSLWTSGVLDEQFF. In DNA, the CDR3 is TGTGCCAGCAGCTTGTGGACTAGCGGGGTCCTCGATGAGCAGTTCTTC.

The V and J genes are TRBV5-6 and TRBJ1-6; unclear D gene. Germline CDR1 is SGHDT and CDR2 is YYEEEE. V dropped 4 bases and J dropped 6 bases, with 5 bases sitting between them. The CDR3 loop spans 12 amino acids. CDR3 bases: TGTGCCAGCAGCCGGACTAATTCACCCCTCCACTTT. Its protein product is CASSRTNSPLHF.

The chain uses TRBV15 and TRBJ2-5; D is undetermined. Germline values: CDR1 LNHNV, CDR2 YYDKDF (reference sequence). Deletions cut 0 bases from V and 5 bases from J, with 4 bases between. This CDR3 contains 12 residues. The CDR3 nucleotides are TGTGCCACCAGCAGAGATATGGAGACCCAGTACTTC. This codes for CATSRDMETQYF.

This clone has only a few counts. The CDR3 here is CASSLEVKIDGYTF. In nucleotides, the CDR3 is TGTGCCAGCAGTTTAGAGGTGAAGATAGACGGCTACACCTTC. The genes are TRBV28 and TRBJ1-2; no reliable D call. V was cut by 2 bases and J by 8 bases, with 15 bases left in between. The CDR3 loop spans 14 amino acids. Germline V gene data show CDR1 as MDHEN and CDR2 as SYDVKM.

The chain carries TRBV5-6 and TRBJ1-2; 7 positions agree with TRBD1. V dropped 4 bases and J dropped 3; count of bases not matched to a gene: 6. The CDR3 totals 14 residues. In germline, CDR1 is SGHDT, CDR2 YYEEEE. As DNA, the CDR3 is TGTGCCAGCAGCCGGAATGACAGGGACTATGGCTACACCTTC. Amino acid sequence: CASSRNDRDYGYTF.

This clone occurred a few times. This chain connects TRBV7-7 to TRBJ2-2; D gene ambiguous. Trimming stripped 0 bases from V and 3 bases from J, with 5 bases between. Germline CDR1 and CDR2: SSHAT and FNYEAQ (reference sequence). This CDR3 region has 14 residues. CDR3 nucleotides: TGTGCCAGCAGCTTAGCGTTAGACACCGGGGAGCTGTTTTTT. Translated: CASSLALDTGELFF.

The V gene is TRBV15, the J gene TRBJ2-3; 11 bases match TRBD2. Trimming took 5 bases from V and 3 from J; bases not matched to a gene: 13. CDR1 is LNHNV, CDR2 YYDKDF, per germline (reference sequence). CDR3 length: 18 amino acids. The CDR3: CATSLGTSGGGWTDTQYF. Here the CDR3 DNA reads TGTGCCACCAGCTTAGGGACTAGCGGAGGAGGGTGGACAGATACGCAGTATTTT.

This chain connects TRBV7-2 to TRBJ2-3; D unresolved. This CDR3 has 15 amino acids. Germline V lookup: CDR1 SGHTA, CDR2 FQGNSA. V lost 5 bases, J lost 1 base, and 13 bases lay in between. CDR3 loop: CASSPGLVRTDTQYF. CDR3 coding DNA: TGTGCCAGCAGCCCGGGTTTGGTCCGCACAGATACGCAGTATTTT. Variable domain in full (rest from reference TRBV7-2 and TRBJ2-3): GAGVSQSPSNKVTEKGKDVELRCDPISGHTALYWYRQSLGQGLEFLIYFQGNSAPDKSGLPSDRFSAERTGGSVSTLTIQRTQQEDSAVYLCASSPGLVRTDTQYFGPGTRLTVL.

The chain is built from TRBV5-5 and TRBJ1-1; TRBD1 is a possible D gene (5 bases). Germline V CDR1 and CDR2: SGHKS, YYEKEE (reference sequence). This CDR3 comprises 15 residues. The V end was cut by 2 bases, the J end by 1 base, with 12 bases between. The CDR3 loop reads CASSFLFDRNTEAFF. The CDR3 bases are TGTGCCAGCAGCTTCTTATTCGACAGGAACACTGAAGCTTTCTTT.

The sample holds one count of this clone. The chain has TRBV6-5 and TRBJ2-7; possibly TRBD1 for D (5 bases). V was shortened by 2 bases and J by 4 bases, with 9 bases between the two germline ends. CDR1 MNHEY and CDR2 SVGAGI come from the germline V gene. The CDR3 extends over 13 amino acids. CDR3 sequence reads: CASSYGRVYEQYF. CDR3 in DNA: TGTGCCAGCAGTTACGGCAGGGTTTACGAGCAGTACTTC.

This CDR3 reads CATNVLNQPQHF. CDR3 in DNA: TGTGCCACCAACGTGCTTAATCAGCCCCAGCATTTT. This sequence joins TRBV7-9 and TRBJ1-5; no reliable D call. Germline-derived CDR1 and CDR2 are SEHNR and FQNEAQ (reference sequence). Trimming shortened V by 10 bases and J by 4 bases, and 11 bases separated the two germline ends. This CDR3 comprises 12 residues.

The chain links TRBV7-9 to TRBJ1-5; D uncertain. V dropped 4 bases and J dropped 5 bases, with 9 bases sitting between them. The CDR3 totals 13 residues. CDR1 is SEHNR and CDR2 is FQNEAQ in the germline V gene (reference sequence). The chain's CDR3 is CASSSVPDQPQHF. In DNA, the CDR3 is TGTGCCAGCAGCTCCGTCCCGGATCAGCCCCAGCATTTT.

This clone was seen a single time. V is TRBV4-3 and J is TRBJ2-1; D not certain. CDR1 is LGHNA, CDR2 YSLEER, per germline. Trimming took 1 base from V and 3 from J, leaving 10 bases between them. The CDR3 totals 15 residues. The CDR3 region has the DNA TGCGCCAGCAGCCAAGGAGAGAGTCTCTACAATGAGCAGTTCTTC. Translated: CASSQGESLYNEQFF.

The J gene is TRBJ2-1, the V gene TRBV5-1; perhaps TRBD2 as D (7 bases). CDR3 size: 17 residues. V was trimmed by 0 bases and J by 7 bases, leaving 20 bases between them. The germline V gene has CDR1 SGHRS and CDR2 YFSETQ. In nucleotides, the CDR3 is TGCGCCAGCAGCTTGGCCTTTTGGGGGCGGGAGATGAATGAGCAGTTCTTC. Its protein is CASSLAFWGREMNEQFF. Together with reference TRBV5-1 and TRBJ2-1, the CDR3 gives the full variable domain: KAGVTQTPRYLIKTRGQQVTLSCSPISGHRSVSWYQQTPGQGLQFLFEYFSETQRNKGNFPGRFSGRQFSNSRSEMNVSTLELGDSALYLCASSLAFWGREMNEQFFGPGTRLTVL.

This clone turned up a few times. The CDR3 here is CASSLVAGRGYGYTF. The DNA of the CDR3 is TGTGCCAGCAGCTTAGTGGCGGGGCGCGGCTATGGCTACACCTTC. The chain carries TRBV7-2 and TRBJ1-2; maybe TRBD1 (5 bases). The CDR3 length is 15 residues. Trimming pared 1 base from V and 4 bases from J, leaving 13 bases between. Germline V gene data show CDR1 as SGHTA and CDR2 as FQGNSA.

V and J are TRBV18 and TRBJ2-7; 7 nucleotides line up with TRBD2. This CDR3 contains 15 residues. The germline V gene encodes CDR1 KGHSH and CDR2 LQKENI. The junction had 11 bases not matched to a gene; V was cut back by 3 bases and J by 6 bases. The CDR3 nucleotides are TGTGCCAGCTCACCGGGAGGGCCGTTCGATAGCGAGCAGTACTTC. It translates to CASSPGGPFDSEQYF.

J is TRBJ2-3 and V is TRBV11-3; D possibly corresponds to TRBD1 (6 bases). The CDR3 contains 14 residues. CDR1 is SGHNT, CDR2 YENEEA, per germline. V was cut by 3 bases and J by 4 bases, with 11 bases left in between. This CDR3 reads CASSFHRASDTQYF. As DNA, the CDR3 is TGTGCCAGCAGCTTCCACAGGGCTTCAGATACGCAGTATTTT.

The genes are TRBV5-4 and TRBJ1-2; D may be TRBD1 (6 bases). The germline CDR1 and CDR2 sequences are SGHNT and YYREEE (reference sequence). V was pared by 0 bases and J by 4 bases, with 13 bases between. The CDR3 extends over 15 amino acids. CDR3 sequence reads: CASSLESGARYGYTF. The CDR3 DNA reads TGTGCCAGCAGCTTGGAGTCAGGGGCACGCTATGGCTACACCTTC. The whole variable domain, filled in from reference TRBV5-4 and TRBJ1-2, reads ETGVTQSPTHLIKTRGQQVTLRCSSQSGHNTVSWYQQALGQGPQFIFQYYREEENGRGNFPPRFSGLQFPNYSSELNVNALELDDSALYLCASSLESGARYGYTFGSGTRLTVV.

This chain connects TRBV4-3 to TRBJ1-2, with TRBD1 matching 7 bases. The CDR3 contains 16 residues. CDR1 is LGHNA, CDR2 YSLEER, per germline. With V trimmed by 1 base and J by 4 bases, 9 bases remained unmatched. In DNA, the CDR3 is TGCGCCAGCAGCCAAGTGCCAGGACAGGAGCCCTATGGCTACACCTTC. Protein product: CASSQVPGQEPYGYTF.

V usage is TRBV6-5 and J usage is TRBJ1-2; D unresolved. From germline, CDR1 is MNHEY and CDR2 SVGAGI. This CDR3 region has 15 residues. Trimming left V 2 bases short and J 0 bases short, with 10 bases between. In DNA, the CDR3 is TGTGCCAGCAGTTACGGCGGGGTAGCTAACTATGGCTACACCTTC. This codes for CASSYGGVANYGYTF.